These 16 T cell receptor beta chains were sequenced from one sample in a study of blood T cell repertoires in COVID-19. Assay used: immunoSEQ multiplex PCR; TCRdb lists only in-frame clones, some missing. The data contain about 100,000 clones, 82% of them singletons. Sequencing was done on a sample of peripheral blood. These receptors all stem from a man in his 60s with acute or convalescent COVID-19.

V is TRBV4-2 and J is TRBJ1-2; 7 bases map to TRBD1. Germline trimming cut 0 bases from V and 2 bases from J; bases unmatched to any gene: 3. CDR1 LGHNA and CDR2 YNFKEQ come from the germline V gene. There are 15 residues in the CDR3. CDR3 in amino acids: CASSQDPGQNYGYTF. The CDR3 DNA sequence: TGTGCCAGCAGCCAAGACCCGGGACAGAACTATGGCTACACCTTC.

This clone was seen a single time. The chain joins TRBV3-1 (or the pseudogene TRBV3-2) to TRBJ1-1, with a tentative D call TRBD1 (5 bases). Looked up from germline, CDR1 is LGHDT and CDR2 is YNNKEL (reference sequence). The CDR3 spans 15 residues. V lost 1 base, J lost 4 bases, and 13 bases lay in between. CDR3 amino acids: CASSQVRQGSTEAFF. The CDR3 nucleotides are TGTGCCAGCAGCCAAGTAAGGCAGGGCTCCACTGAAGCTTTCTTT.

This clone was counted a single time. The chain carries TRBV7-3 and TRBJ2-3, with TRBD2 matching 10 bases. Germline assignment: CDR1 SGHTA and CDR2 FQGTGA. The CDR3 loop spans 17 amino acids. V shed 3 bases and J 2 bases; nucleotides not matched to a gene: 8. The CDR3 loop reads CASSLGLLAGITDTQYF. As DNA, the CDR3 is TGTGCCAGCAGCTTGGGTCTACTAGCGGGGATCACAGATACGCAGTATTTT.

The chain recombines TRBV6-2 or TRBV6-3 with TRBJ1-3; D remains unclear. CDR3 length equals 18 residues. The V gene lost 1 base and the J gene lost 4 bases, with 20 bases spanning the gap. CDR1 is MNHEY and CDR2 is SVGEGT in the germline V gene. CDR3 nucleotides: TGTGCCAGCAGTTACTTACCAGCGGGTCACCTAACGGGAAACACCATATATTTT. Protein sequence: CASSYLPAGHLTGNTIYF.

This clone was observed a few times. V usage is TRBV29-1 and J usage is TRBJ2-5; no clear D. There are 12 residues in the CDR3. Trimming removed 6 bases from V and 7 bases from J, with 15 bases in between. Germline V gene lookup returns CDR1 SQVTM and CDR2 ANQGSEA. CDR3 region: CSVAALTGTQYF. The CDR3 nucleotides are TGCAGCGTCGCTGCCCTGACGGGGACCCAGTACTTC. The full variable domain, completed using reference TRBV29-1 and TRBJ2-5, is SAVISQKPSRDICQRGTSLTIQCQVDSQVTMMFWYRQQPGQSLTLIATANQGSEATYESGFVIDKFPISRPNLTFSTLTVSNMSPEDSSIYLCSVAALTGTQYFGPGTRLLVL.

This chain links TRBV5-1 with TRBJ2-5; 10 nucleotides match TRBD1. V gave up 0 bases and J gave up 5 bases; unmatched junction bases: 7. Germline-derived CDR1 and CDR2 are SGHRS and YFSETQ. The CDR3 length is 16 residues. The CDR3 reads CASSLGQGANGETQYF. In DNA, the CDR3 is TGCGCCAGCAGCTTGGGACAGGGGGCGAATGGCGAGACCCAGTACTTC.

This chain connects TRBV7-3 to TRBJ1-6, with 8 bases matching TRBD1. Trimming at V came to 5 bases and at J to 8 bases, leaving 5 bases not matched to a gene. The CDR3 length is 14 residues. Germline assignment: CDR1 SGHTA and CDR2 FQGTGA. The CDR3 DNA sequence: TGTGCCAGCAGCCCTGGACAGGGCGATTCACCCCTCCACTTT. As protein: CASSPGQGDSPLHF.

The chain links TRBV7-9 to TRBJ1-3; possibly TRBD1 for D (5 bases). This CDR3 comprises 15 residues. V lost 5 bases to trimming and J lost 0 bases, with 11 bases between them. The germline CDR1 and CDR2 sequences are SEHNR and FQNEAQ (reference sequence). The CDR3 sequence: CASSADSVSGNTIYF. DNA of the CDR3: TGTGCCAGCAGCGCCGACAGTGTCTCTGGAAACACCATATATTTT.

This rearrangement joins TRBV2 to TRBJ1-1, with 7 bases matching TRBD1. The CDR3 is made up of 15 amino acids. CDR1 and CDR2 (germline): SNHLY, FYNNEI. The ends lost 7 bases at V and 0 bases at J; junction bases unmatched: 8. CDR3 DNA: TGTGCCAGCATGGGGACAGCTTTAATGAACACTGAAGCTTTCTTT. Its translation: CASMGTALMNTEAFF. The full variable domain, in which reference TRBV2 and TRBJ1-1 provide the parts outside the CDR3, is EPEVTQTPSHQVTQMGQEVILRCVPISNHLYFYWYRQILGQKVEFLVSFYNNEISEKSEIFDDQFSVERPDGSNFTLKIRSTKLEDSAMYFCASMGTALMNTEAFFGQGTRLTVV.

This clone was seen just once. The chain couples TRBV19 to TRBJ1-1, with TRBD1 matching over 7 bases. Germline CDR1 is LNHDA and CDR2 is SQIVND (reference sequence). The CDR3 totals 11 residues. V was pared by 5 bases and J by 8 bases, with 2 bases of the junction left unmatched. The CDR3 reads CASSDRAEAFF. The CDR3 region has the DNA TGTGCCAGTAGTGACAGGGCGGAAGCTTTCTTT.

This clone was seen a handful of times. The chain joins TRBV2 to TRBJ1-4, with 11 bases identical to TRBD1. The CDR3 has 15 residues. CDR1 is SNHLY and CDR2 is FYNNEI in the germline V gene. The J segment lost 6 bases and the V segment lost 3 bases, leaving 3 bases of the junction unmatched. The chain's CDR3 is CASSEGQGGYEKLFF. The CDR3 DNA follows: TGTGCCAGCAGTGAGGGACAGGGGGGATATGAAAAACTGTTTTTT.

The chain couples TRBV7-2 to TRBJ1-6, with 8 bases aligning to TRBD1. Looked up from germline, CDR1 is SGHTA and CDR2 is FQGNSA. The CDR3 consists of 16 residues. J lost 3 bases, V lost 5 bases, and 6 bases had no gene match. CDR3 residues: CASSKQGGLYNSPLHF. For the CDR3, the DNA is TGTGCCAGCAGCAAACAGGGGGGCCTCTATAATTCACCCCTCCACTTT. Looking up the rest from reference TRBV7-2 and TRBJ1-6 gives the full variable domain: GAGVSQSPSNKVTEKGKDVELRCDPISGHTALYWYRQSLGQGLEFLIYFQGNSAPDKSGLPSDRFSAERTGGSVSTLTIQRTQQEDSAVYLCASSKQGGLYNSPLHFGNGTRLTVT.

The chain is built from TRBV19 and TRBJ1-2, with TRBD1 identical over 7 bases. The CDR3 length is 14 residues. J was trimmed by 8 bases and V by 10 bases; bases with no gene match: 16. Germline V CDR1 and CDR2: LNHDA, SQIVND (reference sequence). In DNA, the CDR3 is TGTGCCATCTCACAGGGGCCTGCTGGGAGCGGCTACACCTTC. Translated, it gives CAISQGPAGSGYTF.

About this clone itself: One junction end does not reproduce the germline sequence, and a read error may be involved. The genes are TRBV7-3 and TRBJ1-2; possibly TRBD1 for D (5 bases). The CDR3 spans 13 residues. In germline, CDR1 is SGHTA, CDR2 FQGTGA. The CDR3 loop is CASSVTGAYGYTF. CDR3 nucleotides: TGTGCCAGCAGCGTAACAGGAGCCTATGGCTACACCTTC. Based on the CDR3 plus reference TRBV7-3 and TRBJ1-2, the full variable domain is GAGVSQTPSNKVTEKGKYVELRCDPISGHTALYWYRQSLGQGPEFLIYFQGTGAADDSGLPNDRFFAVRPEGSVSTLKIQRTERGDSAVYLCASSVTGAYGYTFGSGTRLTVV.

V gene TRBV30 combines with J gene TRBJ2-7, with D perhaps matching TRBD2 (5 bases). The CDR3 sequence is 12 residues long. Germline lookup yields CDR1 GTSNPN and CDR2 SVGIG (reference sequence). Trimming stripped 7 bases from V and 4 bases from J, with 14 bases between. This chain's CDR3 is CAYGGTGYEQYF. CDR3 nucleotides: TGTGCCTACGGCGGCACGGGATACGAGCAGTACTTC.

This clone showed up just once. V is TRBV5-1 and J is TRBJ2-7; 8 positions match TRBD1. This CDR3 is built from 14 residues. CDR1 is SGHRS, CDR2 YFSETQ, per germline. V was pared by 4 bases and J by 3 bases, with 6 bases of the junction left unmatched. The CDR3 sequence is CASSLTGEGYEQYF. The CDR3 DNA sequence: TGCGCCAGCAGCCTGACAGGGGAAGGCTACGAGCAGTACTTC.